This TCR beta chain was captured in a study of Ad26.COV2.S vaccination and SARS-CoV-2 variants. The sample holds a few counts of this clone. Described treatment: roughly 19 received Ad26.COV2.S at low or high dose, single or two shots; roughly five received placebo; per-sample allocation not given. Collection of samples fell on day 63 after the first vaccine or placebo injection. Data came from immunoSEQ multiplex PCR; TCRdb stores just in-frame clones and leaves some out. Altogether about 420,000 clones are present, approximately 88% being singletons, with the ten largest covering around 3.6%. The V gene lost 2 bases and the J gene lost 4 bases, with 18 bases spanning the gap. Germline V gene sequence: CDR1 SGHVS, CDR2 FQNEAQ. This CDR3 is 17 amino acids long.

The sequencing used peripheral blood, collected in a trial of Ad26.COV2.S vaccine versus placebo. This clonotype originated in a person aged 18-65 years who received the Ad26.COV2.S COVID-19 vaccine or a placebo. This chain connects TRBV7-8 to TRBJ1-3; no clear D. In DNA, the CDR3 is TGTGCCAGCAGCTTACCTGGCCAGTCCAAGGAAGGAAACACCATATATTTT. Residues: CASSLPGQSKEGNTIYF.